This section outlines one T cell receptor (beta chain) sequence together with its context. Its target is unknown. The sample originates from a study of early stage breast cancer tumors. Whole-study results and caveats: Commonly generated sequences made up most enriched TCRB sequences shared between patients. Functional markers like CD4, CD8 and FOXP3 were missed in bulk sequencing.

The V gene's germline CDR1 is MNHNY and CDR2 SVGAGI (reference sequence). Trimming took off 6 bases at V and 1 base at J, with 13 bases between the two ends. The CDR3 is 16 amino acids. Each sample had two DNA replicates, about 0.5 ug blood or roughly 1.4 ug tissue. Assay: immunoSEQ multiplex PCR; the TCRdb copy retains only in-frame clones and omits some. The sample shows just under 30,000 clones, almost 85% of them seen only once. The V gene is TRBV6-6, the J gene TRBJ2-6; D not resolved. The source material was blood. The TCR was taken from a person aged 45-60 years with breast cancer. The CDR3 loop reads CASSLDGSSGANVLTF. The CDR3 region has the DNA TGTGCCAGCAGCCTGGACGGCAGTTCTGGGGCCAACGTCCTGACTTTC.